This T cell receptor (beta chain) was profiled in a study of T-cell memory formation after mild COVID-19. UMIs and sample barcodes were carried by the TCR alpha and TCR beta cDNA libraries that 5'RACE produced using constant-segment primers. TCRdb re-derived calls from the 5' RACE reads in MiXCR, one entry per CDR3 protein. The sample lists about 540,000 distinct CDR3 sequences; roughly 22% were seen once. Study-level results: CD4+ contracting clones were mainly CM and EM; CD8+ ones, EMRA. SARS-CoV-2 specificity was not confirmed for second-wave clones peaking on day 37. That cross-reactive memory joined was suggested by some responding clones appearing in pre-infection memory.

Comments on this clonotype: Its antigen is not known.

This TCR derives from an adult woman who had mild COVID-19 (a few samples of this study predate the infection). Cell type and time point are not known. Sequencing was done on a sample of PBMCs or a T cell subset sorted from them (not recorded which).

In DNA form, the CDR3 reads TGTGCCACCAGTGACGCTAGCGGTTCTTACGTTGAGCAGTTCTTC. Amino acids: CATSDASGSYVEQFF. V and J are TRBV24-1 and TRBJ2-1; the match to TRBD2 covers 7 bases. CDR3 length equals 15 residues. V was clipped by 4 bases and J by 9 bases; unmatched bases: 11. Germline values: CDR1 KGHDR, CDR2 SFDVKD.